This entry is about one T cell receptor beta chain. The data were taken from a study of shared clonotypes between healthy human individuals. Positive CCR7 selection of CD45RO-negative cells yielded the naive CD8 cells, and terminally differentiated effector memory CD45RA+ cells were excluded. Sequenced by immunoSEQ multiplex PCR; TCRdb stores in-frame clones only, minus some. The data hold around 2.1 million clones, with about 93% observed a single time. J gave up 0 bases and V 4 bases, and 8 bases lay outside the gene matches. Germline V gene sequence: CDR1 MDHEN, CDR2 SYDVKM. This CDR3 has 19 residues.

The TCR originated in a man aged 18-30 years in good health. Some clones in this sample may be carry-over from other donors' samples. J is TRBJ2-1 and V is TRBV28, with TRBD2 matching 14 bases. The material sequenced was naive CD8+ T cells from PBMCs. CDR3 in amino acids: CASSSRTSGRLSSYNEQFF. CDR3 nucleotide sequence: TGTGCCAGCAGTTCCCGGACTAGCGGGAGGCTGAGCTCCTACAATGAGCAGTTCTTC.